This TCR beta chain was retrieved from a study of blood T cell repertoires in COVID-19. Study-level background: T cells, B-cell-depleted T cells, or PBMCs supplied cDNA or gDNA.

CDR3 length: 15 residues. The J segment lost 2 bases and the V segment lost 6 bases, leaving 7 bases of the junction unmatched. Germline lookup yields CDR1 SGHVS and CDR2 FNYEAQ. This clone was counted only a few times. Seattle-derived patients entered the study during active infection and were followed longitudinally. Methods used by the authors: Nucleated cell number was recorded as an estimate derived from reference gene primer amplification. Measured with immunoSEQ multiplex PCR; TCRdb has only the in-frame clones, and not every one. V, J and clone size were drawn from that table, and D and trimming were deduced from the DNA. Here the sample spans about 150,000 clones, approximately 84% being singletons.

The chain has TRBV7-6 and TRBJ2-7; 10 bases agree with TRBD1. The sequenced sample was peripheral blood. This sequence originates from an older woman with COVID-19, enrolled during active disease. DNA for the CDR3: TGTGCCAGCAGTAACAGGGACAGGGGTCCCTACGAGCAGTACTTC. Amino acid sequence: CASSNRDRGPYEQYF.